This T cell receptor delta chain emerged from a study of Vδ1+ human thymocytes. The study's findings and limits: In the thymus, TRG and TRD repertoires looked highly polyclonal with Gaussian CDR3 lengths.

This clone has only a few counts. Antigen specificity is unknown. CDR1 is TSWWSYY and CDR2 is QGS in the germline V gene. The V segment lost 2 bases and the J segment 0 bases; nucleotides outside the gene matches: 15. The CDR3 has 19 residues. RNA was extracted from the cells and then reverse transcribed. CDR3 amplicons came from multiplex PCR with pooled V-gene forward and constant-region reverse primers. TCRdb re-called the multiplex PCR reads through CATT. Of tens of thousands of delta-chain clones detected, 25% to 30% appear once; the ten largest clones hold more than 1.5%. Sequences were obtained from Vdelta1+ gamma-delta thymocytes from the thymus. The subset denotes: FACS-sorted CD3+ TCRalphabeta- TCRVdelta1+ TCRVdelta2- thymocytes. The clonotype was recovered from a boy younger than two who had congenital heart surgery. The rearrangement joins TRDV1 to TRDJ1, with TRDD2 matching over 7 bases. The CDR3 here is CALGENYLPRTMHTDKLIF. In DNA, the CDR3 is TGTGCTCTTGGGGAAAATTACCTTCCTCGGACGATGCACACCGATAAACTCATCTTT.